One and the same sample provided the 11 T cell receptor beta chains below, sequenced in a study of blood T cell repertoires in COVID-19. TCRdb's copy holds only in-frame clones and misses some; the assay was immunoSEQ multiplex PCR. This sample carries around 63,000 clones, approximately 84% of them seen once, and the ten largest clones take about 16%. Sequencing input: peripheral blood. The receptors were gathered from a man aged 60 to 75 with COVID-19, enrolled during active disease.

Written as DNA, the CDR3 is TGTGCCCGGGGAGGGGCCAGAACAACCTATGGCTACACCTTC. Translated, it gives CARGGARTTYGYTF. The chain is built from TRBV27 and TRBJ1-2; the D gene is possibly TRBD1 (5 bases). The germline V and J ends were trimmed by 11 bases and 4 bases, with 20 bases remaining between them. The germline V gene encodes CDR1 MNHEY and CDR2 SMNVEV (reference sequence). This CDR3 comprises 14 residues.

V usage is TRBV5-4 and J usage is TRBJ2-1; 7 bases are shared with TRBD1. The V segment lost 2 bases and the J segment 8 bases; nucleotides outside the gene matches: 7. Germline V gene lookup returns CDR1 SGHNT and CDR2 YYREEE (reference sequence). The CDR3 loop spans 14 amino acids. CDR3 nucleotide sequence: TGTGCCAGCAGCTTTGACAGGGTTACGGATGAGCAGTTCTTC. This encodes CASSFDRVTDEQFF. Together with reference TRBV5-4 and TRBJ2-1, the CDR3 gives the full variable domain: ETGVTQSPTHLIKTRGQQVTLRCSSQSGHNTVSWYQQALGQGPQFIFQYYREEENGRGNFPPRFSGLQFPNYSSELNVNALELDDSALYLCASSFDRVTDEQFFGPGTRLTVL.

V gene TRBV7-6 combines with J gene TRBJ2-1; the match to TRBD2 covers 7 bases. J was trimmed by 4 bases and V by 3 bases; bases with no gene match: 12. Per germline, CDR1 SGHVS and CDR2 FNYEAQ. This CDR3 spans 17 amino acids. The chain's CDR3 is CASSLLAAGMVYNEQFF. Written as DNA, the CDR3 is TGTGCCAGCAGCTTGCTAGCAGCGGGAATGGTATACAATGAGCAGTTCTTC.

This chain joins TRBV6-4 and TRBJ1-2; 9 positions match TRBD1. The CDR3 contains 17 residues. The V gene's germline CDR1 is MRHNA and CDR2 SNTAGT. V shed 2 bases, J shed 5 bases, and the junction held 12 bases outside the gene matches. CDR3 residues: CASSDIKRDRDSYGYTF. CDR3 bases: TGTGCCAGCAGTGACATTAAAAGGGACAGGGATTCGTATGGCTACACCTTC.

The CDR3 bases are TGTGCCAGCAGCTCCGTGACAGGGCCGGGTAACACCGGGGAGCTGTTTTTT. This gives the protein CASSSVTGPGNTGELFF. J is TRBJ2-2 and V is TRBV7-3, with TRBD1 matching over 7 bases. Germline loops: CDR1 SGHTA, CDR2 FQGTGA. J was trimmed by 2 bases and V by 4 bases; bases with no gene match: 10. The CDR3 is 17 amino acids. The full variable domain, in which reference TRBV7-3 and TRBJ2-2 provide the parts outside the CDR3, is GAGVSQTPSNKVTEKGKYVELRCDPISGHTALYWYRQSLGQGPEFLIYFQGTGAADDSGLPNDRFFAVRPEGSVSTLKIQRTERGDSAVYLCASSSVTGPGNTGELFFGEGSRLTVL.

The chain is built from TRBV3-1 (or the pseudogene TRBV3-2) and TRBJ1-2, with D possibly matching TRBD1 (6 bases). This CDR3 is built from 13 residues. CDR1 is LGHDT, CDR2 YNNKEL, per germline (reference sequence). The V gene lost 1 base and the J gene lost 10 bases, with 13 bases spanning the gap. The CDR3 loop is CASSQGNRDTYTF. In nucleotides, the CDR3 is TGTGCCAGCAGCCAAGGGAACAGGGATACCTACACCTTC.

The chain joins TRBV24-1 to TRBJ1-5; D remains ambiguous. Germline V lookup: CDR1 KGHDR, CDR2 SFDVKD. The CDR3 is made up of 16 amino acids. Trimming shortened V by 2 bases and J by 0 bases, and 10 bases separated the two germline ends. CDR3 amino acids: CATSDSEINSNQPQHF. In nucleotides, the CDR3 is TGTGCCACCAGTGATTCGGAGATTAATAGCAATCAGCCCCAGCATTTT.

The CDR3 DNA sequence: TGTGCCAGCAGTATACATCAAAGTTCCGAACAGCCCCAGCATTTT. Protein product: CASSIHQSSEQPQHF. V and J are TRBV6-6 and TRBJ1-5, with D unclear. This CDR3 has 15 residues. Trimming shortened V by 5 bases and J by 7 bases, and 18 bases separated the two germline ends. The germline V gene has CDR1 MNHNY and CDR2 SVGAGI (reference sequence).

The genes are TRBV28 and TRBJ1-2, with 8 nucleotides matching TRBD1. CDR1 MDHEN and CDR2 SYDVKM come from the germline V gene. The CDR3 runs to 14 residues. Trimming at V came to 3 bases and at J to 7 bases, leaving 7 bases not matched to a gene. The CDR3 DNA reads as TGTGCCAGCAGTTTGCCAGGGGGCTTGAGTGGCTACACCTTC. Its protein product is CASSLPGGLSGYTF.

The V gene is TRBV18, the J gene TRBJ1-4; 10 bases align to TRBD1. The CDR3 totals 19 residues. The germline CDR1 and CDR2 sequences are KGHSH and LQKENI. V lost 5 bases and J lost 3; bases outside the gene matches: 15. CDR3 bases: TGTGCCAGCTCAAGGACCGGAAGGACAGGGGGGAATTCTAATGAAAAACTGTTTTTT. As protein: CASSRTGRTGGNSNEKLFF.

The chain carries TRBV7-7 and TRBJ2-5; 9 bases align to TRBD2. Germline values: CDR1 SSHAT, CDR2 FNYEAQ (reference sequence). V was pared by 1 base and J by 5 bases, with 5 bases of the junction left unmatched. The CDR3 extends over 15 amino acids. This chain's CDR3 is CASSLGGGAVETQYF. CDR3 bases: TGTGCCAGCAGCTTAGGCGGGGGGGCCGTTGAGACCCAGTACTTC.